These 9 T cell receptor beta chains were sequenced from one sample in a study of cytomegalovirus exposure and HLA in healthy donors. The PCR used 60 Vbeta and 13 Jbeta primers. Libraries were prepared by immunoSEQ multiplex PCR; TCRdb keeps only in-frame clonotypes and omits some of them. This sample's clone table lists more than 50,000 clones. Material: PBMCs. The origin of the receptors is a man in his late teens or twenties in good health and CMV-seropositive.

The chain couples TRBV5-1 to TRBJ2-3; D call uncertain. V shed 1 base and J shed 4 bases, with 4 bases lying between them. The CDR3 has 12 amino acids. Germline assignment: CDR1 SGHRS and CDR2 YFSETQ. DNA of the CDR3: TGCGCCAGCAGCTTGACGGCAGATACGCAGTATTTT. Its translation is CASSLTADTQYF.

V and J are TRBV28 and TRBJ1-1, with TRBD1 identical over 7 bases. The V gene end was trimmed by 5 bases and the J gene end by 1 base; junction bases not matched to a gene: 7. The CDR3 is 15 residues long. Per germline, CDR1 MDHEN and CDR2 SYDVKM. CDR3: CASSGLQGPNTEAFF. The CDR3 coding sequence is TGTGCCAGCAGTGGTTTACAGGGGCCGAACACTGAAGCTTTCTTT.

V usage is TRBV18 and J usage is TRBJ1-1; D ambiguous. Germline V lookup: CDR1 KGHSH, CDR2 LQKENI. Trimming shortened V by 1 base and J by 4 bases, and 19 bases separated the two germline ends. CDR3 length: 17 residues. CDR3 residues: CASSPQSSVSVGTEAFF. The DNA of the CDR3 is TGTGCCAGCTCACCACAGTCGTCAGTCTCAGTTGGCACTGAAGCTTTCTTT.

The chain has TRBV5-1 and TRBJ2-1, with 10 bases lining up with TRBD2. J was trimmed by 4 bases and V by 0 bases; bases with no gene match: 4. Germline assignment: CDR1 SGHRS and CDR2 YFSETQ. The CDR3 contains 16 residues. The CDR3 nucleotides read TGCGCCAGCAGCTTGGCCCTAGCGGGAGTGTACAATGAGCAGTTCTTC. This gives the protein CASSLALAGVYNEQFF.

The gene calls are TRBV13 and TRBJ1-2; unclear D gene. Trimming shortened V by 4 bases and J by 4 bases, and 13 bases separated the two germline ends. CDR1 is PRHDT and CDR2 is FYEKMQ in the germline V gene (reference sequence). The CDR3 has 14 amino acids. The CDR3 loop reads CASSSLEAVYGYTF. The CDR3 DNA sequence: TGTGCCAGCAGCTCACTTGAGGCTGTCTATGGCTACACCTTC. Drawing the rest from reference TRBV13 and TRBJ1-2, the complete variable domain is AAGVIQSPRHLIKEKRETATLKCYPIPRHDTVYWYQQGPGQDPQFLISFYEKMQSDKGSIPDRFSAQQFSDYHSELNMSSLELGDSALYFCASSSLEAVYGYTFGSGTRLTVV.

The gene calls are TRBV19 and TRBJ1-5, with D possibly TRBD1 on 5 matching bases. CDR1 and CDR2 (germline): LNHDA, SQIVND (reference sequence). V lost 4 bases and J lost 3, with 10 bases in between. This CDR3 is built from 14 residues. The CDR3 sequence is CASSSPGHNQPQHF. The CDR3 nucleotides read TGTGCCAGTAGTAGTCCAGGGCACAATCAGCCCCAGCATTTT.

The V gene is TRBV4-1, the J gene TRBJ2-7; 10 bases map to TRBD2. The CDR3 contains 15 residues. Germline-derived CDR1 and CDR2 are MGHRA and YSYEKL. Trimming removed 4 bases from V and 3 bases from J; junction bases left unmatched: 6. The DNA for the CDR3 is TGCGCCAGCAGCCCGCTAGCGGGGGCTTACTACGAGCAGTACTTC. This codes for CASSPLAGAYYEQYF.

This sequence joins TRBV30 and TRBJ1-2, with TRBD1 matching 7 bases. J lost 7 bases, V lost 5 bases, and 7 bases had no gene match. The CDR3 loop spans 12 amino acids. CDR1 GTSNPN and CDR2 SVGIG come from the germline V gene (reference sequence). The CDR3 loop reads CAWVTGAAGYTF. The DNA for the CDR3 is TGTGCCTGGGTTACAGGGGCGGCTGGCTACACCTTC.

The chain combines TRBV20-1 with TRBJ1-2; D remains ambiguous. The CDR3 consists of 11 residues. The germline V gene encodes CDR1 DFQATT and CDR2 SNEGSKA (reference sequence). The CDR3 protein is CTPGPNYGYTF. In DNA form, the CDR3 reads TGCACGCCGGGTCCTAACTATGGCTACACCTTC.